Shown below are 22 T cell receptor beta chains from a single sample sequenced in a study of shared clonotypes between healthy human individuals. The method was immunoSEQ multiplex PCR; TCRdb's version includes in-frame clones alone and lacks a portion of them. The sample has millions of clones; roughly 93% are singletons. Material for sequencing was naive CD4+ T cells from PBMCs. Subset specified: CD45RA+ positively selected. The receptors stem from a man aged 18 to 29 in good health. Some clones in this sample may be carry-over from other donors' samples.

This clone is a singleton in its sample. The CDR3 coding sequence is TGTGCCAGCAGCCGCCGGGACAGCGTTTGGGACACCATATATTTT. Translation gives CASSRRDSVWDTIYF. The chain uses TRBV5-6 and TRBJ1-3; 7 positions agree with TRBD1. After removal of 4 bases from V and 8 bases from J, the junction contained 12 bases not matched to a gene. Germline lookup yields CDR1 SGHDT and CDR2 YYEEEE. The CDR3 is 15 amino acids.

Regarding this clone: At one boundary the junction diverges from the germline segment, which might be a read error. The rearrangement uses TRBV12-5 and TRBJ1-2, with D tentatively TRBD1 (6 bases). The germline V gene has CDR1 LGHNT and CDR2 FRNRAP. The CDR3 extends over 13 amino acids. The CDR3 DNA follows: TGTGCTAGTGGTTTGAATTACTACAGGGTGTTATCCTTC. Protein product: CASGLNYYRVLSF.

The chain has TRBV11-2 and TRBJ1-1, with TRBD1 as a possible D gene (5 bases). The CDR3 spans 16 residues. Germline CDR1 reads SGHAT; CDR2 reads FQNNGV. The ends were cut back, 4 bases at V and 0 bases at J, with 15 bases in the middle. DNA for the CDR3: TGTGCCAGCAGCTCGCAGGGTTGGGGTATGAACACTGAAGCTTTCTTT. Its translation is CASSSQGWGMNTEAFF.

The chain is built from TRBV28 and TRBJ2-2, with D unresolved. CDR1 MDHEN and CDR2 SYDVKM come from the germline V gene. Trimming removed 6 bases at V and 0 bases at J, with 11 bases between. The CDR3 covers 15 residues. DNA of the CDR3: TGTGCCAGCAGGACGTTAACAGCGAACACCGGGGAGCTGTTTTTT. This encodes CASRTLTANTGELFF. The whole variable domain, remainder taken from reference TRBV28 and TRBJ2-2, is DVKVTQSSRYLVKRTGEKVFLECVQDMDHENMFWYRQDPGLGLRLIYFSYDVKMKEKGDIPEGYSVSREKKERFSLILESASTNQTSMYLCASRTLTANTGELFFGEGSRLTVL.

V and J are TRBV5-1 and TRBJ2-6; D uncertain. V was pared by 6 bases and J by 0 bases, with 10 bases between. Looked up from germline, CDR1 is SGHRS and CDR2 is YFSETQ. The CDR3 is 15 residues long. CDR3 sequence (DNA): TGCGCCAGCAATCTCCCCCCCTCTGGGGCCAACGTCCTGACTTTC. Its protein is CASNLPPSGANVLTF.

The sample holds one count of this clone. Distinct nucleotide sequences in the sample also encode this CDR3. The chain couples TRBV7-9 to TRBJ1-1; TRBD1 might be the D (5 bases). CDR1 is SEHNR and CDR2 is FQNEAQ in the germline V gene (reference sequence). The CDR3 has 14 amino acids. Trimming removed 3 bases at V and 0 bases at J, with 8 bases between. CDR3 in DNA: TGTGCCAGCAGCTTTAGGGGTATGAACACTGAAGCTTTCTTT. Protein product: CASSFRGMNTEAFF.

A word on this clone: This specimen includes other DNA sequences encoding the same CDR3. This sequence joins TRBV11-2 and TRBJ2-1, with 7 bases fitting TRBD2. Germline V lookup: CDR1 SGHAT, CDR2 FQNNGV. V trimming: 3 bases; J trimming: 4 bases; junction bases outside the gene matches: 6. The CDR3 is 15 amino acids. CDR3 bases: TGTGCCAGCAGCTTTGGATTAGCGGGTTACAATGAGCAGTTCTTC. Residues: CASSFGLAGYNEQFF.

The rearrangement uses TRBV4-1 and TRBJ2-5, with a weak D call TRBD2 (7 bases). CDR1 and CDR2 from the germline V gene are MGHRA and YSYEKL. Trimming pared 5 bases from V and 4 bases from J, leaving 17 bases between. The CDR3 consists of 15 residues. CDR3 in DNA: TGCGCCAGCAGCTTAGGGGGAGGGGTGCCAGAGACCCAGTACTTC. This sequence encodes CASSLGGGVPETQYF.

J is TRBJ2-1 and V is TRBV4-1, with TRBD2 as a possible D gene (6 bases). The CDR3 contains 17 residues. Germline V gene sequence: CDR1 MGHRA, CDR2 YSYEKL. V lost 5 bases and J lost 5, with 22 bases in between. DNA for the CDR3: TGCGCCAGCAGCTACAACCTAGCGCGATCGAGGGACAATGAGCAGTTCTTC. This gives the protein CASSYNLARSRDNEQFF.

The CDR3 nucleotides are TGTGCCAGCAGCCCGAGAGGGGGAGACACTGAAGCTTTCTTT. Its translation: CASSPRGGDTEAFF. V and J are TRBV14 and TRBJ1-1; TRBD1 might be the D (6 bases). V lost 4 bases to trimming and J lost 3 bases, with 12 bases between them. The germline gives CDR1 SGHDN, CDR2 FVKESK. CDR3 size: 14 residues.

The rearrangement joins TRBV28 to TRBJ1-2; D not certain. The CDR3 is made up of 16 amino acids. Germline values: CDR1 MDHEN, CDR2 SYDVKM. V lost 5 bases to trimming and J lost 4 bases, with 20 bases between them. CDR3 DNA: TGTGCCAGCAGTCCCGTGGGCGTAACTGAAGCCTATGGCTACACCTTC. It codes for CASSPVGVTEAYGYTF.

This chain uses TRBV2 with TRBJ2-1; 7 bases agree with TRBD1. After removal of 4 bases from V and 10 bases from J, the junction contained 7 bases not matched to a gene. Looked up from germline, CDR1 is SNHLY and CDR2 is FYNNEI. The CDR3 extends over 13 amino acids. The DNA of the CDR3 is TGTGCCAGCAGTGCAAAGGACAGGCACGAGCAGTTCTTC. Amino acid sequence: CASSAKDRHEQFF.

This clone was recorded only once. Here the CDR3 DNA reads TGTGCCAGCACGAGAGGCGACGGGAGGGCCGTGACCCAGTACTTC. This gives the protein CASTRGDGRAVTQYF. V gene TRBV28 combines with J gene TRBJ2-5, with 8 bases matching TRBD2. Trimming took 7 bases from V and 7 from J; bases not matched to a gene: 14. In germline, CDR1 is MDHEN, CDR2 SYDVKM. CDR3 length equals 15 residues.

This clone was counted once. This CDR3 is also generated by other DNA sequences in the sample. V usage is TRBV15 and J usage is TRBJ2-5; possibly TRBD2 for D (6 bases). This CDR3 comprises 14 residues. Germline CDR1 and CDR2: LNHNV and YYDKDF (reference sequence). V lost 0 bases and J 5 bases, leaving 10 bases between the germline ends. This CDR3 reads CATSRDRAGETQYF. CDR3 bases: TGTGCCACCAGCAGAGACAGGGCGGGGGAGACCCAGTACTTC. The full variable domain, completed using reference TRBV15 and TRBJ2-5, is DAMVIQNPRYQVTQFGKPVTLSCSQTLNHNVMYWYQQKSSQAPKLLFHYYDKDFNNEADTPDNFQSRRPNTSFCFLDIRSPGLGDTAMYLCATSRDRAGETQYFGPGTRLLVL.

Here the CDR3 DNA reads TGTGCCAGCTCCCGCCCCTCGCGGGACAGGGGATACGAGCAGTACTTC. This translates into CASSRPSRDRGYEQYF. The chain combines TRBV6-6 with TRBJ2-7; TRBD1 matches 10 bases. This CDR3 spans 16 amino acids. CDR1 MNHNY and CDR2 SVGAGI come from the germline V gene (reference sequence). The V segment lost 8 bases and the J segment 4 bases; nucleotides outside the gene matches: 14.

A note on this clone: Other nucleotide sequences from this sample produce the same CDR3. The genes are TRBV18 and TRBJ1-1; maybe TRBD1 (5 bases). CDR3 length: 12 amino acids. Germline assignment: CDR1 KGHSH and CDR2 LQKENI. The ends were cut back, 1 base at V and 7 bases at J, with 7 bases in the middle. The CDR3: CASSPRDSEAFF. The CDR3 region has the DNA TGTGCCAGCTCACCACGAGACAGTGAAGCTTTCTTT.

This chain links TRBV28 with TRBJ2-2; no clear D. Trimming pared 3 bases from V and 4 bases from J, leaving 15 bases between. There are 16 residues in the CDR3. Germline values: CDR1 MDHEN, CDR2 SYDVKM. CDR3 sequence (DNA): TGTGCCAGCAGTTTTCGAGTTGGCAGAAGCACCGGGGAGCTGTTTTTT. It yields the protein CASSFRVGRSTGELFF. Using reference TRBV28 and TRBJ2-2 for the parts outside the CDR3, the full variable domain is DVKVTQSSRYLVKRTGEKVFLECVQDMDHENMFWYRQDPGLGLRLIYFSYDVKMKEKGDIPEGYSVSREKKERFSLILESASTNQTSMYLCASSFRVGRSTGELFFGEGSRLTVL.

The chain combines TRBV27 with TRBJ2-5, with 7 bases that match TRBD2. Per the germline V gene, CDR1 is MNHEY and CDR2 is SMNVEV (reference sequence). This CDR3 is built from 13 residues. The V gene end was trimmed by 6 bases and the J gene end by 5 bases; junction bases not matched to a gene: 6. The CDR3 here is CASSPLARETQYF. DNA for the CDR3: TGTGCCAGCAGCCCACTAGCGAGGGAGACCCAGTACTTC.

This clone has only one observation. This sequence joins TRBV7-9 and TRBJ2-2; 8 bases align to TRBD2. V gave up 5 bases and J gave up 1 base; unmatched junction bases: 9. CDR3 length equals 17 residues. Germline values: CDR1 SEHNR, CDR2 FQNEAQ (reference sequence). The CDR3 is CASSPPGGTRNTGELFF. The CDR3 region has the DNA TGTGCCAGCAGCCCCCCCGGCGGGACTAGGAACACCGGGGAGCTGTTTTTT.

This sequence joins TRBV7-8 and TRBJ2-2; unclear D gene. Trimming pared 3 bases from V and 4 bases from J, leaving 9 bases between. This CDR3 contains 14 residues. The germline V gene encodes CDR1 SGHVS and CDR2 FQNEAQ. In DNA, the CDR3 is TGTGCCAGCAGCTTCGCTCCCTCCACCGGGGAGCTGTTTTTT. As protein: CASSFAPSTGELFF.

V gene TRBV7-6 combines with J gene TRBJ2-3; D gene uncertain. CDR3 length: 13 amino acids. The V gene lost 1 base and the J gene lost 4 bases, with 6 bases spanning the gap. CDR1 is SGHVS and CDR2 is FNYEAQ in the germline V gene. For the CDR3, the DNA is TGTGCCAGCAGCTTAGAAGGACCAGATACGCAGTATTTT. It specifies CASSLEGPDTQYF.

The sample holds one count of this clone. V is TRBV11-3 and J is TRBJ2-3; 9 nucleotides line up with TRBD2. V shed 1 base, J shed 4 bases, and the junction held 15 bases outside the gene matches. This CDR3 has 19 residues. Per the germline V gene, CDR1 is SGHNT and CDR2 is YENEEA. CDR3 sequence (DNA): TGTGCCAGCAGCTTAGGGACTAGCGTAACCAACCGCACCTCAGATACGCAGTATTTT. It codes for CASSLGTSVTNRTSDTQYF. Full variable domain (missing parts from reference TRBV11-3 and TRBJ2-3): EAGVVQSPRYKIIEKKQPVAFWCNPISGHNTLYWYLQNLGQGPELLIRYENEEAVDDSQLPKDRFSAERLKGVDSTLKIQPAELGDSAVYLCASSLGTSVTNRTSDTQYFGPGTRLTVL.